The source of this T cell receptor beta chain is a study of response to subunit inactivated influenza vaccine. Study observations and caveats: Only a handful of new T cells, the authors suggested, are recruited with each seasonal influenza vaccination.

TCRdb independently ran MiXCR on the RT-PCR reads; one entry per CDR3 protein. The table lists around 530,000 distinct CDR3 sequences, approximately 15% of them singletons. CDR1 is GTSNPN, CDR2 SVGIG, per germline (reference sequence). The V and J ends lost 0 bases and 5 bases respectively, with 7 bases between them. This CDR3 has 12 amino acids. A note on this clonotype: Its antigen is not identified.

Specimen: CD4+ T cells sorted from PBMCs, collected roughly 24 months after vaccination. The gene calls are TRBV30 and TRBJ2-5; D call uncertain. This receptor was obtained from a man between 50 and 75 years old who received an inactivated influenza vaccine. The CDR3 nucleotides are TGTGCCTGGAGTGTTTCAAGGGAGACCCAGTACTTC. As protein: CAWSVSRETQYF.